This T cell receptor (beta chain) was recovered during a study of T cells in Graves' hyperthyroidism and ophthalmopathy. Study results and caveats: Appearing also in blood were most of the thyroid clonotypes expanded above 0.001.

Diagnosis of hyperthyroidism was new in patients aged 18 to 65, and its duration was under 2 months. As for this clonotype: What it binds is not known.

CDR3 length: 16 residues. CDR1 and CDR2 (germline): SGHVS, FQNEAQ. TCR beta CDR3 regions were amplified from RNA transcripts. The HTBI primer set drove a first-round RT-PCR of the TCR CDR3. MiXCR, applied by TCRdb to the multiplex PCR reads, yields one record per CDR3 protein. The sample includes approximately 590,000 distinct CDR3 sequences, about half of them seen just once. The specimen was peripheral blood or thyroid tissue (not recorded which). V and J are TRBV7-8 and TRBJ1-1, with TRBD1 matching 7 bases. The sequence derives from a woman aged 18-29 years with Graves' hyperthyroidism. The CDR3 DNA reads TGTGCTAGTGGCCTTCCCCCGACAGGGCTGGGCACTGAAGCTTTCTTT. It encodes CASGLPPTGLGTEAFF.